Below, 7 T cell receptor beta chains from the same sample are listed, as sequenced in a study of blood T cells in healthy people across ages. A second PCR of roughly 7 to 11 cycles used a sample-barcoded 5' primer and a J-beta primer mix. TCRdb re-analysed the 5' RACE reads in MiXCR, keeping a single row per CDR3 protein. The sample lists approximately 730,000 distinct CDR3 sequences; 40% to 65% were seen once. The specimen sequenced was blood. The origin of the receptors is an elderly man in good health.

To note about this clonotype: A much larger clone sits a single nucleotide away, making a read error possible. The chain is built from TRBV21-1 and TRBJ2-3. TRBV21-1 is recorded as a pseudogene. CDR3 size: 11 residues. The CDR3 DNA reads TGTGCCAGCCGTCCTCGCAGAGACGCGTATTTT. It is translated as CASRPRRDAYF.

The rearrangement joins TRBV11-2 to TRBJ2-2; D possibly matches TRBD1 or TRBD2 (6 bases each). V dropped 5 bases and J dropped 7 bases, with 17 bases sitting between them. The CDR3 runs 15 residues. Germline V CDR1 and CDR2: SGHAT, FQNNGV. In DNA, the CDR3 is TGTGCCAGCAGCCGAATACAGGGCGGGATCGGGGAGCTGTTTTTT. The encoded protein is CASSRIQGGIGELFF.

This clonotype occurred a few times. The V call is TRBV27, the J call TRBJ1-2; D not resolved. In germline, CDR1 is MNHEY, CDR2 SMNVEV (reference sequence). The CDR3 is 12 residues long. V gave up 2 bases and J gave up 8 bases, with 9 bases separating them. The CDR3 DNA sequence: TGTGCCAGCAGTTTAGAACTTCGGGGCTACACCTTC. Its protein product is CASSLELRGYTF.

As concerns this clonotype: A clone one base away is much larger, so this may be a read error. The CDR3 bases are TGCAGTGCTAGAGATACACTAACCCTAGACAATGAGCAGTTCTTC. This translates into CSARDTLTLDNEQFF. The V call is TRBV20-1, the J call TRBJ2-1; no clear D. This CDR3 is built from 15 residues. The germline V and J ends were trimmed by 0 bases and 5 bases, with 14 bases remaining between them. Germline V gene data show CDR1 as DFQATT and CDR2 as SNEGSKA (reference sequence).

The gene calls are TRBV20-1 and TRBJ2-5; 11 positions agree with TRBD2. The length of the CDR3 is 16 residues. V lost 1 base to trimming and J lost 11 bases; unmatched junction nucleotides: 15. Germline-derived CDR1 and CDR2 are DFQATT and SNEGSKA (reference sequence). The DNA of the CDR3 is TGCAGTGCTAGAGGCGGTGGTAGCGGGAGGGCCGGGGAGCAGTACTTC. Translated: CSARGGGSGRAGEQYF.

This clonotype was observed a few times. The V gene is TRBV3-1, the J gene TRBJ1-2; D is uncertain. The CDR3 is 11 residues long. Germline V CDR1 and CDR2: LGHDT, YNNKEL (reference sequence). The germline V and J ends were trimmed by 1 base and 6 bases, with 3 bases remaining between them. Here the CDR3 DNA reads TGTGCCAGCAGCCAAGCGGATGGCTACACCTTC. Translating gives CASSQADGYTF.

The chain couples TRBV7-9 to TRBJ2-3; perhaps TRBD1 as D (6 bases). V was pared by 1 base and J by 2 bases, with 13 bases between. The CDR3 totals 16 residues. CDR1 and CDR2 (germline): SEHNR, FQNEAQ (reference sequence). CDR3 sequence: CASSLGSGVTTDTQYF. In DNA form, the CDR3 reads TGTGCCAGCAGCTTAGGTTCAGGGGTAACCACAGATACGCAGTATTTT.